Below, one TCR beta chain is given with its context. The second PCR ran 7 to 11 cycles with a sample-barcoded 5' primer and J-beta primers. TCRdb processed the 5' RACE reads anew with MiXCR; each CDR3 protein has one entry. There are roughly 800,000 distinct CDR3 sequences in the sample; roughly 60% occur only once, and around 20% lies in the top ten. These data originate in a study of blood T cells in healthy people across ages. Unmatched junction bases numbered 16, after V lost 3 bases and J lost 6 bases. Germline V gives CDR1 MDHEN, CDR2 SYDVKM. The CDR3 covers 17 residues. The sequence was collected from a young man in good health. The material sequenced was blood. This rearrangement joins TRBV28 to TRBJ2-7, with 8 bases fitting TRBD1. CDR3 in DNA: TGTGCCAGCAGTTTTTTCGCCTCCGGACAGGGCGCTGGCGAGCAGTACTTC. Translation: CASSFFASGQGAGEQYF.